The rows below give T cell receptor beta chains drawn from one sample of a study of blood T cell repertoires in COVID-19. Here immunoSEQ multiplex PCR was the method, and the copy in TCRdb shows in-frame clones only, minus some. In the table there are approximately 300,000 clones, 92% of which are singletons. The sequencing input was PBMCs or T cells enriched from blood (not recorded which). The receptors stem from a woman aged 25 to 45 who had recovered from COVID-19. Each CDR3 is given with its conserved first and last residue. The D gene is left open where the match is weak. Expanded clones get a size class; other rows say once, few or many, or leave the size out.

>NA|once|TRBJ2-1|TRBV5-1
TGCGCCAGCAGCGTGACAGGTAGCTCCTACAATGAGCAGTTCTTC
CASSVTGSSYNEQFF
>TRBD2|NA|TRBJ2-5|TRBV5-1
TGCGCCAGCAGCCCCAGCGGGGGGCAAAGCGCGGAGACCCAGTACTTC
CASSPSGGQSAETQYF
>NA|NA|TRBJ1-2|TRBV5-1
TGCGCCAGCAGCTTGGGGCGGTACTCTAACTATGGCTACACCTTC
CASSLGRYSNYGYTF
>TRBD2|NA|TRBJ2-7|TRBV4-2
TGTGCCAGCAGCCAACTTACTAGCGGGAGCTACGAGCAGTACTTC
CASSQLTSGSYEQYF
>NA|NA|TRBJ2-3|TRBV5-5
TGTGCCAGCAGCTTATTAAGTGGACAGAGAACCCTATTTAGCACAGATACGCAGTATTTT
CASSLLSGQRTLFSTDTQYF
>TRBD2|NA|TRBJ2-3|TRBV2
TGTGCCAGCAGGAGGACTAGCGTCGCAGATACGCAGTATTTT
CASRRTSVADTQYF
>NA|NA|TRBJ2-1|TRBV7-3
TGTGCCAGCAGCCTACGCTCAAGCTCCTACAATGAGCAGTTCTTC
CASSLRSSSYNEQFF
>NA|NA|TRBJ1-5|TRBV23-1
TGCGCCAGCAGTCTGAAAGCACCCATGAGCAATCAGCCCCAGCATTTT
CASSLKAPMSNQPQHF
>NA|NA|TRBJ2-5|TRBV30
TGTGCCTGCACGAGACTAAGGGAGACCCAGTACTTC
CACTRLRETQYF
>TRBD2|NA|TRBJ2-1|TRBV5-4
TGTGCCAGCAGCCCCCCTAGCGGGGCTTACAATGAGCAGTTCTTC
CASSPPSGAYNEQFF
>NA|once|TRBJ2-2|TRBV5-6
TGTGCCAGCAGCTTTGGCGGAAACACCGGGGAGCTGTTTTTT
CASSFGGNTGELFF
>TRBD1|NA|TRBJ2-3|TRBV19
TGTGCCAGTCGGGGACAGGGGCACCGCACAGATACGCAGTATTTT
CASRGQGHRTDTQYF
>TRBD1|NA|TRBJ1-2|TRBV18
TGTGCCAGCTCAGCGGGACAGGGTAATGGCTACACCTTC
CASSAGQGNGYTF
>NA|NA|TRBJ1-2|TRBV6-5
TGTGCCAGCAGTGACTCCGGGGGTGCGGGCTATGGCTACACCTTC
CASSDSGGAGYGYTF
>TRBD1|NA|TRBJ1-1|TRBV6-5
TGTGCCAGCAGTTACTCGGGACAGGGGGGCACTGAAGCTTTCTTT
CASSYSGQGGTEAFF
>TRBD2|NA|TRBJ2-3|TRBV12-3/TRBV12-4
TGTGCCAGCACCGGGGGGTATTCAGATACGCAGTATTTT
CASTGGYSDTQYF
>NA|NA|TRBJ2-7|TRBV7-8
TGTGCCAGCAGCTCGGACATTATTGGGCTTTCCTACGAGCAGTACTTC
CASSSDIIGLSYEQYF
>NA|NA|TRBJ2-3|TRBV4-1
TGCGCCAGCAGCCAAGTAGACAGAACTAGCACAGATACGCAGTATTTT
CASSQVDRTSTDTQYF
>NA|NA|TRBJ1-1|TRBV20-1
TGCAGTGCTAGCGGGGAAACTGAAGCTTTCTTT
CSASGETEAFF
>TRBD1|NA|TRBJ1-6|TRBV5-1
TGCGCCAGCAGCCTTGCACAGGGGGGGAATTCACCCCTCCACTTT
CASSLAQGGNSPLHF
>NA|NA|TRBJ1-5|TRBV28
TGTGCCAGCAGTTCCGGGGGTCAGCCCCAGCATTTT
CASSSGGQPQHF
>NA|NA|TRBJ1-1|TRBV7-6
TGTGCCAGCAGCCAAACAGAGAACACTGAAGCTTTCTTT
CASSQTENTEAFF
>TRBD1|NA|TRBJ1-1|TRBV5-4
TGTGCCAGCAGCTTGGAGGGGGCCAACACTGAAGCTTTCTTT
CASSLEGANTEAFF
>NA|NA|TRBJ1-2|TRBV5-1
TGCGCCAGCAGCTTGGTACCCGACAGGAGCTATGGCTACACCTTC
CASSLVPDRSYGYTF
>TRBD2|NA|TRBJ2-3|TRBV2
TGTGCCAGCAGTGGGAACGGGAGGGCCATATATACGCAGTATTTT
CASSGNGRAIYTQYF
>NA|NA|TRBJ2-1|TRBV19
TGTGCCAGTAGTATGAACTACCGAAGCTCCTACAATGAGCAGTTCTTC
CASSMNYRSSYNEQFF
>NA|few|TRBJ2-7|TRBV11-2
TGTGCCAGCAGCTCCCTACAGGGATCATCCTACGAGCAGTACTTC
CASSSLQGSSYEQYF
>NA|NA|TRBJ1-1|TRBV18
TGTGCCAGCTCACGGGGGCCGGGAAACACTGAAGCTTTCTTT
CASSRGPGNTEAFF
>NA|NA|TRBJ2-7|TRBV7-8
TGTGCCAGCATCGGGGACTTTCCCTACGAGCAGTACTTC
CASIGDFPYEQYF
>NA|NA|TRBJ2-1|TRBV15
TGTGCCACCAGCGGATTACTAGGGGGAGCTGTTGAGCAGTTCTTC
CATSGLLGGAVEQFF
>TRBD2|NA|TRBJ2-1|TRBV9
TGTGCCAGCAGCGTACTAGCGGGGGGGCACAATGAGCAGTTCTTC
CASSVLAGGHNEQFF
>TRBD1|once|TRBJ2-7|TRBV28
TGTGCCAGCAGGAGGGACAGGTCGGGTGGCTACGAGCAGTACTTC
CASRRDRSGGYEQYF
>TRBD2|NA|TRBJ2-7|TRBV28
TGTGCCAGCTACTCTCCGGGACTAGCTTACGAGCAGTACTTC
CASYSPGLAYEQYF
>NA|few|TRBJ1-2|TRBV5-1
TGCGCCAGCAGCTTGGCGGAGGGCACTCTATATGGCTACACCTTC
CASSLAEGTLYGYTF
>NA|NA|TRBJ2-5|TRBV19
TGTGCCAGTAGTATAGCGGCAGGGGTGAGGGAGACCCAGTACTTC
CASSIAAGVRETQYF
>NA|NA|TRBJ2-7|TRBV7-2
TGTGCCAGCAGCTTAGCCGGGGGACGATACGAGCAGTACTTC
CASSLAGGRYEQYF
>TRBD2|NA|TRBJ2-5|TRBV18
TGTGCCAGCTCACCACGGCTAGCGGGGGCCCAAGAGACCCAGTACTTC
CASSPRLAGAQETQYF
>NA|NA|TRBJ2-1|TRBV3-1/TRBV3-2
TGTGCCAGCAGCCAAGGTGAGGGCGGGGGCCCTTTTATAAGCTCCTACAATGAGCAGTTCTTC
CASSQGEGGGPFISSYNEQFF
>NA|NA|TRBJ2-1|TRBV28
TGTGCCAGCAGTTTATCGGGGGGCCAGTACAATGAGCAGTTCTTC
CASSLSGGQYNEQFF
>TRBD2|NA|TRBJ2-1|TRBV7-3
TGTGCCAGCAGCTTAACCCCGACTAGCGGGATCCACAATGAGCAGTTCTTC
CASSLTPTSGIHNEQFF